Listed below are T cell receptor beta chains from one sample, sequenced in a study of cytomegalovirus exposure and HLA in healthy donors. Libraries were prepared by immunoSEQ multiplex PCR; TCRdb keeps only in-frame clonotypes and omits some of them. The sample includes around 120,000 clones. The sample consisted of PBMCs. These receptors were collected from a man younger than 35 in good health and CMV-seronegative. CDR3s include the opening cysteine and the closing phenylalanine or tryptophan. The order of the fields is D gene, CDR3 length, V gene, J gene, CDR3 DNA, CDR3 protein. A D gene is named only where the DNA matches it firmly.

d_call: TRBD2; cdr3_length: 16; v_call: TRBV6-5; j_call: TRBJ2-3; cdr3_nt: TGTGCCAGCAGTTTCCTTAGCGGGAGGAAGACAGATACGCAGTATTTT; cdr3_aa: CASSFLSGRKTDTQYF
d_call: -; cdr3_length: 14; v_call: TRBV11-2; j_call: TRBJ2-2; cdr3_nt: TGTGCCAGCAGCTTATCCCTACGGACCGGGGAGCTGTTTTTT; cdr3_aa: CASSLSLRTGELFF
d_call: -; cdr3_length: 16; v_call: TRBV28; j_call: TRBJ2-2; cdr3_nt: TGTGCCAGCAGTTTACTCGTTGGAGGGATGGCCGGGGAGCTGTTTTTT; cdr3_aa: CASSLLVGGMAGELFF
d_call: TRBD1; cdr3_length: 15; v_call: TRBV5-3; j_call: TRBJ2-7; cdr3_nt: TGTGCCAGAAGCAAACCCGGGACAGGGTACTACGAGCAGTACTTC; cdr3_aa: CARSKPGTGYYEQYF
d_call: -; cdr3_length: 14; v_call: TRBV12-5; j_call: TRBJ2-3; cdr3_nt: TGTGCTAGTGGTTTACCTGGGGACACTTCTCCGCAGTATTTT; cdr3_aa: CASGLPGDTSPQYF
d_call: -; cdr3_length: 13; v_call: TRBV5-1; j_call: TRBJ1-6; cdr3_nt: TGCGCCAGCAGAATCGGGACTGAGTCGCCCCTCCACTTT; cdr3_aa: CASRIGTESPLHF
d_call: TRBD2; cdr3_length: 16; v_call: TRBV10-3; j_call: TRBJ2-7; cdr3_nt: TGTGCCATCAGTGGCCCCTCCAGCGGGGGACGGTACGAGCAGTACTTC; cdr3_aa: CAISGPSSGGRYEQYF
d_call: -; cdr3_length: 14; v_call: TRBV6-5; j_call: TRBJ1-4; cdr3_nt: TGTGCCAGCAGTTACTCACAGGGAGGGCAAAAACTGTTTTTT; cdr3_aa: CASSYSQGGQKLFF
d_call: TRBD1; cdr3_length: 15; v_call: TRBV6-1; j_call: TRBJ2-7; cdr3_nt: TGTGCCAGCAGTGTCGACAGGGCGCGAACCTACGAGCAGTACTTC; cdr3_aa: CASSVDRARTYEQYF
d_call: TRBD1; cdr3_length: 17; v_call: TRBV7-8; j_call: TRBJ1-1; cdr3_nt: TGTGCCAGCAGCTTAAGACGCGAGGGGGCGGGAGGTACTGAAGCTTTCTTT; cdr3_aa: CASSLRREGAGGTEAFF
d_call: TRBD1; cdr3_length: 18; v_call: TRBV18; j_call: TRBJ2-6; cdr3_nt: TGTGCCAGCTCACCAGCGACAGGGACCCTGAGGGGGGCCAACGTCCTGACTTTC; cdr3_aa: CASSPATGTLRGANVLTF
d_call: TRBD2; cdr3_length: 18; v_call: TRBV4-2; j_call: TRBJ2-6; cdr3_nt: TGTGCCAGCAGCCCGGGACTAGACCTAAGCTCTGGGGCCAACGTCCTGACTTTC; cdr3_aa: CASSPGLDLSSGANVLTF
d_call: -; cdr3_length: 14; v_call: TRBV5-1; j_call: TRBJ1-5; cdr3_nt: TGCGCCAGCAGCCGCGGGGACGGCAATCAGCCCCAGCATTTT; cdr3_aa: CASSRGDGNQPQHF
d_call: TRBD1; cdr3_length: 14; v_call: TRBV7-9; j_call: TRBJ1-4; cdr3_nt: TGTGCCAGCAGCTCCCAAGACAGGGCGGAAAAACTGTTTTTT; cdr3_aa: CASSSQDRAEKLFF
d_call: -; cdr3_length: 15; v_call: TRBV6-5; j_call: TRBJ1-5; cdr3_nt: TGTGCCAGCAGTTACGGGGCCACTAGCAATCAGCCCCAGCATTTT; cdr3_aa: CASSYGATSNQPQHF
d_call: -; cdr3_length: 15; v_call: TRBV2; j_call: TRBJ1-1; cdr3_nt: TGTGCCATCCCCATATCGACAGAGATGAACACTGAAGCTTTCTTT; cdr3_aa: CAIPISTEMNTEAFF
d_call: -; cdr3_length: 11; v_call: TRBV9; j_call: TRBJ1-2; cdr3_nt: TGTGCCAGCAGGGGCAGCTATGGCTACACCTTC; cdr3_aa: CASRGSYGYTF
d_call: TRBD2; cdr3_length: 14; v_call: TRBV9; j_call: TRBJ2-3; cdr3_nt: TGTGCCAGCAACCCAGCGGGAGGGACAGATACGCAGTATTTT; cdr3_aa: CASNPAGGTDTQYF
d_call: -; cdr3_length: 15; v_call: TRBV6-1; j_call: TRBJ1-5; cdr3_nt: TGTGCCAGCAGTGAATCCGGGGGGAGCAATCAGCCCCAGCATTTT; cdr3_aa: CASSESGGSNQPQHF
d_call: TRBD2; cdr3_length: 15; v_call: TRBV9; j_call: TRBJ2-1; cdr3_nt: TGTGCCAGCAGCCCTGGGACTACCCGGGGAGATGAGCAGTTCTTC; cdr3_aa: CASSPGTTRGDEQFF
d_call: TRBD2; cdr3_length: 17; v_call: TRBV7-2; j_call: TRBJ2-1; cdr3_nt: TGTGCCAGCAGCTTAGGTACCAGCGGGAGGTACTACAATGAGCAGTTCTTC; cdr3_aa: CASSLGTSGRYYNEQFF
d_call: -; cdr3_length: 12; v_call: TRBV16; j_call: TRBJ2-1; cdr3_nt: TGTGCCAGCAGCCGGGCTGACAATGAGCAGTTCTTC; cdr3_aa: CASSRADNEQFF
d_call: TRBD1; cdr3_length: 16; v_call: TRBV11-2; j_call: TRBJ1-3; cdr3_nt: TGTGCCAGCTCTAGCACTGGGGACAGGGCTGGAAACACCATATATTTT; cdr3_aa: CASSSTGDRAGNTIYF
d_call: TRBD1; cdr3_length: 14; v_call: TRBV7-3; j_call: TRBJ2-2; cdr3_nt: TGTGCCAGCAGCCGTGACAGGGCGGCCGGGGAGCTGTTTTTT; cdr3_aa: CASSRDRAAGELFF
d_call: -; cdr3_length: 17; v_call: TRBV7-9; j_call: TRBJ1-1; cdr3_nt: TGTGCCAGCAGCCTAACTGAGCCTCGGGGGATGAACACTGAAGCTTTCTTT; cdr3_aa: CASSLTEPRGMNTEAFF
d_call: -; cdr3_length: 14; v_call: TRBV7-9; j_call: TRBJ2-7; cdr3_nt: TGTGCCAGCAGCTCCGGGACAAACTCCTACGAGCAGTACTTC; cdr3_aa: CASSSGTNSYEQYF
d_call: -; cdr3_length: 14; v_call: TRBV15; j_call: TRBJ2-7; cdr3_nt: TGTGCCACCAGCAGAGATCCGGGTTACTACGAGCAGTACTTC; cdr3_aa: CATSRDPGYYEQYF
d_call: TRBD1; cdr3_length: 15; v_call: TRBV18; j_call: TRBJ1-1; cdr3_nt: TGTGCCAGCTCTCAACAGGGGTCTGAGAACACTGAAGCTTTCTTT; cdr3_aa: CASSQQGSENTEAFF
d_call: -; cdr3_length: 12; v_call: TRBV5-1; j_call: TRBJ2-7; cdr3_nt: TGCGCCAGCAGCCCGACTGGTAGCGAGCAGTACTTC; cdr3_aa: CASSPTGSEQYF
d_call: TRBD1; cdr3_length: 16; v_call: TRBV18; j_call: TRBJ1-1; cdr3_nt: TGTGCCAGCTCACCACTGGTCGGACAGGGTATCGACTTAGCTTTCTTT; cdr3_aa: CASSPLVGQGIDLAFF
d_call: -; cdr3_length: 15; v_call: TRBV2; j_call: TRBJ1-5; cdr3_nt: TGTGCCTGCGCCTTCCAGGGGAATAGCAATCAGCCCCAGCATTTT; cdr3_aa: CACAFQGNSNQPQHF
d_call: TRBD1; cdr3_length: 15; v_call: TRBV29-1; j_call: TRBJ2-3; cdr3_nt: TGCAGCGTTGAAGACGACAGGGGCCCCACAGATACGCAGTATTTT; cdr3_aa: CSVEDDRGPTDTQYF
d_call: TRBD1; cdr3_length: 15; v_call: TRBV5-1; j_call: TRBJ1-6; cdr3_nt: TGCGCCAGCAGCACCCGACAGGGGAGCAATTCACCCCTCCACTTT; cdr3_aa: CASSTRQGSNSPLHF
d_call: -; cdr3_length: 16; v_call: TRBV4-2; j_call: TRBJ1-4; cdr3_nt: TGTGCCAGCAGCCAAGACCGGGCGGAGGCTAATGAAAAACTGTTTTTT; cdr3_aa: CASSQDRAEANEKLFF
d_call: TRBD2; cdr3_length: 18; v_call: TRBV7-8; j_call: TRBJ2-7; cdr3_nt: TGTGCCAGCAGCCCTGCTTCCATCCCCGGGACTAATAACTACGAGCAGTACTTC; cdr3_aa: CASSPASIPGTNNYEQYF
d_call: -; cdr3_length: 14; v_call: TRBV9; j_call: TRBJ1-6; cdr3_nt: TGTGCCAGCAGCGTAGAGGGGAATAATTCACCCCTCCACTTT; cdr3_aa: CASSVEGNNSPLHF
d_call: -; cdr3_length: 15; v_call: TRBV6-1; j_call: TRBJ2-2; cdr3_nt: TGTGCCAGCAGTGAAGAGGGGTCTGGATCCGGGGAGCTGTTTTTT; cdr3_aa: CASSEEGSGSGELFF
d_call: -; cdr3_length: 12; v_call: TRBV5-1; j_call: TRBJ2-1; cdr3_nt: TGCGCCAGCAGCGCAATGGACTATGAGCAGTTCTTC; cdr3_aa: CASSAMDYEQFF
d_call: TRBD2; cdr3_length: 16; v_call: TRBV14; j_call: TRBJ2-3; cdr3_nt: TGTGCCAGCAGCCAAGACGCGGGAGGAGTGGGGGATACGCAGTATTTT; cdr3_aa: CASSQDAGGVGDTQYF
d_call: -; cdr3_length: 14; v_call: TRBV5-1; j_call: TRBJ2-7; cdr3_nt: TGCGCCAGCAGCTTAACAGGGAGGGGTGACGAGCAGTACTTC; cdr3_aa: CASSLTGRGDEQYF
d_call: -; cdr3_length: 15; v_call: TRBV7-2; j_call: TRBJ2-7; cdr3_nt: TGTGCCAGCAGCTTAGATGGGAGAGCTGTGGAAGTGCAGTACTTC; cdr3_aa: CASSLDGRAVEVQYF
d_call: -; cdr3_length: 14; v_call: TRBV7-2; j_call: TRBJ2-5; cdr3_nt: TGTGCCAGCAGCTCCCCCGGGACTCATGAGACCCAGTACTTC; cdr3_aa: CASSSPGTHETQYF
d_call: -; cdr3_length: 17; v_call: TRBV18; j_call: TRBJ1-3; cdr3_nt: TGTGCCAGCTCTCCCGGGAAGGGAAACGCGGGTGGAAACACCATATATTTT; cdr3_aa: CASSPGKGNAGGNTIYF
d_call: -; cdr3_length: 14; v_call: TRBV28; j_call: TRBJ1-1; cdr3_nt: TGTGCCAGCAGTTCCTCACGGGGGAAAGCTGAAGCTTTCTTT; cdr3_aa: CASSSSRGKAEAFF
d_call: TRBD1; cdr3_length: 14; v_call: TRBV6-1; j_call: TRBJ1-1; cdr3_nt: TGTGCCAGCAGCGCAGACAGGGCCCGCACTGAAGCTTTCTTT; cdr3_aa: CASSADRARTEAFF
d_call: -; cdr3_length: 11; v_call: TRBV28; j_call: TRBJ2-1; cdr3_nt: TGTGCCAGCAGTTTCTCCAATGAGCAGTTCTTC; cdr3_aa: CASSFSNEQFF
d_call: -; cdr3_length: 13; v_call: TRBV28; j_call: TRBJ1-3; cdr3_nt: TGTGCCACTGAGAGTCGGAGCGGAAACACCATATATTTT; cdr3_aa: CATESRSGNTIYF
d_call: TRBD1; cdr3_length: 16; v_call: TRBV10-1; j_call: TRBJ2-2; cdr3_nt: TGCGCCAGCAGTGAGGTGACAGGGCTAGGCACCGGGGAGCTGTTTTTT; cdr3_aa: CASSEVTGLGTGELFF
d_call: TRBD1; cdr3_length: 13; v_call: TRBV7-8; j_call: TRBJ1-1; cdr3_nt: TGTGCCAGCAGCCAGGGACAGTTGCCCGAAGCTTTCTTT; cdr3_aa: CASSQGQLPEAFF
d_call: TRBD1; cdr3_length: 15; v_call: TRBV6-1; j_call: TRBJ2-7; cdr3_nt: TGTGCCAGCAGTGAGCCACAGGACAGGGTGGACGGGCAGTACTTC; cdr3_aa: CASSEPQDRVDGQYF
d_call: TRBD2; cdr3_length: 15; v_call: TRBV28; j_call: TRBJ2-5; cdr3_nt: TGTGCCAGCAGTTTTATCGCGGGAGGGCTGGAGACCCAGTACTTC; cdr3_aa: CASSFIAGGLETQYF
d_call: -; cdr3_length: 12; v_call: TRBV6-1; j_call: TRBJ1-1; cdr3_nt: TGTGCCAGCAGGGCAGGGTCGACTGAAGCTTTCTTT; cdr3_aa: CASRAGSTEAFF
d_call: -; cdr3_length: 16; v_call: TRBV28; j_call: TRBJ1-6; cdr3_nt: TGTGCCAGCACCCGACCCCAGGGCACGGGTAATTCACCCCTCCACTTT; cdr3_aa: CASTRPQGTGNSPLHF